This TCR beta chain was sequenced in a study of blood T cell repertoires in COVID-19. Overall study context: Samples of COVID-19 (acute and convalescent) were obtained from the United States, Italy and Spain. Sample material is recorded as cDNA or gDNA derived from T cells, B-cell-depleted T cells, or PBMCs.

The CDR3 is 14 residues long. Germline loops: CDR1 SGHRS, CDR2 YFSETQ. V shed 3 bases and J 5 bases; nucleotides not matched to a gene: 7. For this clone: Different DNA sequences within this sample yield the same CDR3.

Original processing methods: Amplification of reference gene primers was used by the study to estimate nucleated cell counts. Assay: immunoSEQ multiplex PCR; the TCRdb copy retains only in-frame clones and omits some. The DNA gave D and trimming, while V, J and clone size come from that table. The repertoire holds 300,000 to 450,000 clones, with 80% to 90% as singletons. The sequencing input was peripheral blood. The rearrangement joins TRBV5-1 to TRBJ2-5; 7 bases map to TRBD1. This receptor was identified in a woman in her 30s with COVID-19, enrolled during active disease. CDR3 nucleotides: TGCGCCAGCAGCTCGACAGGGCAGCAGGAGACCCAGTACTTC. Encoded protein: CASSSTGQQETQYF.